This TCR beta chain is from a study of cytomegalovirus exposure and HLA in healthy donors. The CDR3 loop spans 18 amino acids. Trimming shortened V by 3 bases and J by 3 bases, and 24 bases separated the two germline ends. Per germline, CDR1 MGHDK and CDR2 SYGVNS. It was with 60 Vbeta and 13 Jbeta primers that the PCR ran. Only in-frame clones appear in the TCRdb table, and some are missing; sequencing was by immunoSEQ multiplex PCR. The sample consists of fewer than 120,000 clones, about 73% of them appearing once. Sequencing was carried out using PBMCs. The origin of this receptor is a woman aged 30 to 39 in good health and CMV-seronegative. The chain couples TRBV25-1 to TRBJ2-7; D is perhaps TRBD2 (6 bases). The CDR3 loop reads CASSDPGRAGRFSYEQYF. CDR3 DNA sequence: TGTGCCAGCAGTGACCCTGGAAGAGCGGGCCGTTTCAGCTACGAGCAGTACTTC.